What follows are 14 T cell receptor beta chains derived from one specimen sequenced in a study of control samples from healthy donors and cancer patients (dated by TCRdb to the early 2020s). Library creation used the immunoSEQ multiplex PCR assay. TCRdb re-hosts the immuneACCESS table, in-frame sequences only. Its copies lack some clones; in the studies checked, an unresolved V gene accounts for under half of them, and the cause for the rest is not known. In this sample the table shows roughly 400,000 clones, roughly 90% of which occur a single time. The ten largest clones capture 6% to 7% of the sample. The sample comprised PBMCs. The receptors stem from a man between 35 and 55 years old with head and neck cancer.

In its sample, this clone was seen once. The genes are TRBV5-6 and TRBJ1-6; D not resolved. The CDR3 runs 12 residues. Germline CDR1 is SGHDT and CDR2 is YYEEEE. The ends were cut back, 0 bases at V and 7 bases at J, with 2 bases in the middle. Written as DNA, the CDR3 is TGTGCCAGCAGCTTGGGGAATTCACCCCTCCACTTT. This encodes CASSLGNSPLHF.

This clone was picked up one time. V usage is TRBV5-1 and J usage is TRBJ2-3; D is possibly TRBD2 (6 bases). Trimming left V 4 bases short and J 1 base short, with 13 bases between. The CDR3 length is 15 residues. Per the germline V gene, CDR1 is SGHRS and CDR2 is YFSETQ. The CDR3 is CASSLDYPGTDTQYF. The DNA of the CDR3 is TGCGCCAGCAGCCTGGACTACCCGGGCACAGATACGCAGTATTTT.

V usage is TRBV18 and J usage is TRBJ2-1, with a tentative D call TRBD2 (5 bases). This CDR3 has 14 amino acids. Trimming took off 6 bases at V and 6 bases at J, with 15 bases between the two ends. Germline lookup yields CDR1 KGHSH and CDR2 LQKENI. The CDR3 sequence: CASSPGTASNEQFF. The CDR3 DNA sequence: TGTGCCAGCTCCCCGGGAACCGCGTCCAATGAGCAGTTCTTC.

V usage is TRBV6-5 and J usage is TRBJ1-4; 11 bases are shared with TRBD1. Germline V gene data show CDR1 as MNHEY and CDR2 as SVGAGI. The CDR3 has 15 amino acids. V was clipped by 8 bases and J by 4 bases; unmatched bases: 6. The CDR3 region has the DNA TGTGCCAGCGCCCGGGACAGGGGGAGTAATGAAAAACTGTTTTTT. Protein sequence: CASARDRGSNEKLFF.

A word on this clone: Other DNA sequences in this specimen translate into the identical CDR3. The rearrangement links TRBV19 to TRBJ2-3; the match to TRBD2 covers 14 bases. V lost 5 bases to trimming and J lost 3 bases; unmatched junction nucleotides: 13. CDR3 size: 19 residues. Per germline, CDR1 LNHDA and CDR2 SQIVND (reference sequence). CDR3 in amino acids: CASSGGLAGGHPTTDTQYF. CDR3 DNA: TGTGCCAGTAGTGGCGGACTAGCGGGGGGACACCCTACTACAGATACGCAGTATTTT.

The V call is TRBV18, the J call TRBJ1-2; D remains unclear. The CDR3 covers 14 residues. Germline V gene data show CDR1 as KGHSH and CDR2 as LQKENI. V was trimmed by 3 bases and J by 6 bases, leaving 14 bases between them. CDR3 nucleotides: TGTGCCAGCTCACCCTTGGCAGCTCCCGATGGCTACACCTTC. It encodes CASSPLAAPDGYTF.

The chain links TRBV6-6 to TRBJ2-1, with 13 bases identical to TRBD2. This CDR3 is built from 17 residues. Trimming removed 5 bases from V and 4 bases from J; junction bases left unmatched: 8. CDR1 MNHNY and CDR2 SVGAGI come from the germline V gene (reference sequence). The CDR3 is CASSPWTSGSGYNEQFF. CDR3 sequence (DNA): TGTGCCAGCAGTCCCTGGACTAGCGGGAGCGGGTACAATGAGCAGTTCTTC.

This chain uses TRBV15 with TRBJ1-2; maybe TRBD1 (6 bases). Trimming left V 6 bases short and J 4 bases short, with 12 bases between. CDR1 LNHNV and CDR2 YYDKDF come from the germline V gene (reference sequence). There are 13 residues in the CDR3. The CDR3 bases are TGTGCCACCAGTCCAGGGGAAGGCTATGGCTACACCTTC. Its translation: CATSPGEGYGYTF.

The chain is built from TRBV5-1 and TRBJ2-5; 14 bases match TRBD2. The V segment lost 4 bases and the J segment 5 bases; nucleotides outside the gene matches: 10. This CDR3 has 17 amino acids. Germline V CDR1 and CDR2: SGHRS, YFSETQ. CDR3 region: CASSGGTSGGGRETQYF. CDR3 bases: TGCGCCAGCAGCGGCGGGACTAGCGGGGGCGGGAGGGAGACCCAGTACTTC.

The sample holds one count of this clone. The chain uses TRBV30 and TRBJ1-2; D gene uncertain. The germline V gene encodes CDR1 GTSNPN and CDR2 SVGIG (reference sequence). The V gene lost 0 bases and the J gene lost 8 bases, with 10 bases spanning the gap. CDR3 size: 12 residues. The CDR3 loop is CAWSVLGLGYTF. The CDR3 nucleotides are TGTGCCTGGAGTGTACTGGGTTTGGGCTACACCTTC. Combining the CDR3 with reference TRBV30 and TRBJ1-2 gives the whole variable domain SQTIHQWPATLVQPVGSPLSLECTVEGTSNPNLYWYRQAAGRGLQLLFYSVGIGQISSEVPQNLSASRPQDRQFILSSKKLLLSDSGFYLCAWSVLGLGYTFGSGTRLTVV.

V usage is TRBV28 and J usage is TRBJ2-3; TRBD2 agrees at 14 bases. With 5 bases clipped from V and 7 bases from J, the junction kept 8 bases outside the gene matches. The CDR3 extends over 16 amino acids. Germline CDR1 MDHEN, CDR2 SYDVKM. The DNA for the CDR3 is TGTGCCAGCAGTACGACGGGACTAGCGGGAGTGCATACGCAGTATTTT. Protein sequence: CASSTTGLAGVHTQYF.

J is TRBJ1-2 and V is TRBV24-1; TRBD1 aligns across 9 bases. This CDR3 contains 15 residues. CDR1 and CDR2 from the germline V gene are KGHDR and SFDVKD. The V segment lost 3 bases and the J segment 7 bases; nucleotides outside the gene matches: 8. The CDR3 sequence is CATSDPQGAESGYTF. The CDR3 region has the DNA TGTGCCACCAGTGATCCACAGGGGGCTGAATCTGGCTACACCTTC.

This clone was picked up one time. The rearrangement links TRBV6-5 to TRBJ1-4; D remains ambiguous. This CDR3 has 16 residues. Germline V gene lookup returns CDR1 MNHEY and CDR2 SVGAGI. Trimming shortened V by 2 bases and J by 1 base, and 11 bases separated the two germline ends. DNA of the CDR3: TGTGCCAGCAGTTACGACCCGCCACGAACTAATGAAAAACTGTTTTTT. Protein sequence: CASSYDPPRTNEKLFF.

V gene TRBV3-1 (or the pseudogene TRBV3-2) combines with J gene TRBJ2-1, with D uncertain. The CDR3 totals 18 residues. Trimming cost V 1 base and J 0 bases, with 16 bases left between them. Germline-derived CDR1 and CDR2 are LGHDT and YNNKEL (reference sequence). In DNA, the CDR3 is TGTGCCAGCAGCCAAGCGTACCGTACCCTGAGCTCCTACAATGAGCAGTTCTTC. It yields the protein CASSQAYRTLSSYNEQFF.